These 16 T cell receptor beta chains were all obtained from the same sample, sequenced in a study of vaccination effects on CD4 cells after COVID-19. These receptors' antigens are unknown. Sequenced by immunoSEQ multiplex PCR; TCRdb stores in-frame clones only, minus some. Counted here are 25,000 to 30,000 clones, more than 65% occurring once; the ten biggest clones make up about 10%. Antigen-specific CD4+ T cells were first expanded with viral peptide pools by the ViraFEST assay and only then sequenced. Cultured cells yielded isolated CD4+ T cells after nine to ten days. Two-dose BNT162b2 or mRNA-1273 vaccination was given to participants. The starting material was CD4+ T cells from PBMCs cultured with HCoV-NL63 spike peptides, obtained after COVID-19 vaccination. All receptors come from a human donor who received a COVID-19 vaccine.

The gene calls are TRBV30 and TRBJ1-6; D call uncertain. The CDR3 loop spans 13 amino acids. V shed 0 bases and J shed 7 bases, with 7 bases lying between them. Per germline, CDR1 GTSNPN and CDR2 SVGIG (reference sequence). As DNA, the CDR3 is TGTGCCTGGAGTGTACAGAACAATTCACCCCTCCACTTT. It codes for CAWSVQNNSPLHF.

This chain uses TRBV9 with TRBJ1-4; TRBD1 might be the D (6 bases). The CDR3 has 15 residues. With 4 bases removed from V and 5 bases from J, the gap between germline ends came to 15 bases. From germline, CDR1 is SGDLS and CDR2 YYNGEE. CDR3 coding DNA: TGTGCCAGCAGCCCTAGGCGGGGGCAGAATGAAAAACTGTTTTTT. Protein: CASSPRRGQNEKLFF.

This clone was recorded once. The chain joins TRBV19 to TRBJ1-2, with D tentatively TRBD1 (5 bases). Germline loops: CDR1 LNHDA, CDR2 SQIVND (reference sequence). CDR3 size: 14 residues. V lost 5 bases, J lost 0 bases, and 10 bases lay in between. CDR3 nucleotides: TGTGCCAGTAGTTCGGCAGGGACTAACTATGGCTACACCTTC. Amino acids: CASSSAGTNYGYTF.

J is TRBJ2-3 and V is TRBV2; 7 bases are a match to TRBD2. Germline values: CDR1 SNHLY, CDR2 FYNNEI. The CDR3 extends over 12 amino acids. Trimming at V came to 8 bases and at J to 5 bases, leaving 4 bases not matched to a gene. The CDR3: CASGREIDTQYF. DNA of the CDR3: TGTGCCAGCGGGCGGGAGATAGATACGCAGTATTTT.

This chain links TRBV6-4 with TRBJ1-5; D not certain. Germline V gene lookup returns CDR1 MRHNA and CDR2 SNTAGT. V was shortened by 6 bases and J by 1 base, with 7 bases between the two germline ends. The CDR3 is made up of 13 amino acids. The DNA of the CDR3 is TGTGCCAGCAGCTCGGGGAGCAATCAGCCCCAGCATTTT. Amino acid sequence: CASSSGSNQPQHF.

V is TRBV27 and J is TRBJ2-7; possible D gene TRBD2, 6 bases. Per germline, CDR1 MNHEY and CDR2 SMNVEV (reference sequence). The V end was cut by 9 bases, the J end by 2 bases, with 11 bases between. The CDR3 has 12 amino acids. CDR3 region: CARPGDPYEQYF. The DNA for the CDR3 is TGTGCCAGGCCGGGGGATCCCTACGAGCAGTACTTC.

The table lists this clone with a few counts. J is TRBJ1-3 and V is TRBV5-5, with D hard to call. V shed 5 bases and J shed 5 bases, with 17 bases lying between them. The CDR3 length is 15 residues. Germline CDR1 SGHKS, CDR2 YYEKEE (reference sequence). The CDR3 DNA is TGTGCCAGCAGTTCTGCCATTTCCGACAGAAACACCATATATTTT. Protein product: CASSSAISDRNTIYF.

The chain recombines TRBV12-5 with TRBJ1-1; D perhaps matches TRBD1 (6 bases). Germline CDR1 reads LGHNT; CDR2 reads FRNRAP. The CDR3 length is 17 residues. V lost 7 bases, J lost 4 bases, and 25 bases lay in between. CDR3 DNA: TGTGCTAGTGTCCCTAATTGGGACACCCCAGGTAGCACTGAAGCTTTCTTT. It encodes CASVPNWDTPGSTEAFF.

V is TRBV5-1 and J is TRBJ2-1; D possibly matches TRBD1 or TRBD2 (5 bases each). The CDR3 runs 16 residues. Trimming stripped 3 bases from V and 5 bases from J, with 18 bases between. CDR1 is SGHRS and CDR2 is YFSETQ in the germline V gene. CDR3 DNA: TGCGCCAGCAGCTACGGACGGTCTGAGGGGCACAATGAGCAGTTCTTC. As protein: CASSYGRSEGHNEQFF.

V and J are TRBV7-9 and TRBJ1-1; weak D call: TRBD1 (6 bases). This CDR3 has 14 residues. V was pared by 5 bases and J by 3 bases, with 13 bases between. Germline CDR1 SEHNR, CDR2 FQNEAQ (reference sequence). The CDR3 reads CASSPVGGHTEAFF. Written as DNA, the CDR3 is TGTGCCAGCAGCCCAGTAGGGGGGCACACTGAAGCTTTCTTT.

In this sample, this clone is large. The rearrangement links TRBV5-1 to TRBJ2-6, with D tentatively TRBD2 (7 bases). The germline V gene encodes CDR1 SGHRS and CDR2 YFSETQ. V lost 2 bases and J 2 bases, leaving 11 bases between the germline ends. The CDR3 extends over 16 amino acids. CDR3 in DNA: TGCGCCAGCAGCTTCTCGGGGGGCCCTGGGGCCAACGTCCTGACTTTC. It encodes CASSFSGGPGANVLTF.

Concerning this clone itself: Other DNA sequences in the sample encode the same CDR3. The chain is built from TRBV6-1 and TRBJ2-2, with 11 positions matching TRBD2. V shed 2 bases and J 6 bases; nucleotides not matched to a gene: 2. The germline V gene encodes CDR1 MNHNS and CDR2 SASEGT. The CDR3 runs 15 residues. Here the CDR3 reads CASSELAGGPGELFF. CDR3 nucleotides: TGTGCCAGCAGTGAATTAGCGGGGGGGCCCGGGGAGCTGTTTTTT.

This chain links TRBV27 with TRBJ1-2; no reliable D call. The ends were cut back, 5 bases at V and 1 base at J, with 14 bases in the middle. The CDR3 extends over 15 amino acids. Germline loops: CDR1 MNHEY, CDR2 SMNVEV (reference sequence). The CDR3, as DNA: TGTGCCAGCAGTCCCCTTCAGGCGGTTAACTATGGCTACACCTTC. Its protein is CASSPLQAVNYGYTF.

The rearrangement joins TRBV10-3 to TRBJ2-1; tentatively, D is TRBD1 or TRBD2 (5 bases each). The CDR3 loop spans 12 amino acids. Germline V gives CDR1 ENHRY, CDR2 SYGVKD. Trimming shortened V by 8 bases and J by 6 bases, and 11 bases separated the two germline ends. DNA for the CDR3: TGTGCCATCTCCGGGGCTGGCAATGAGCAGTTCTTC. It yields the protein CAISGAGNEQFF.

V usage is TRBV6-6 and J usage is TRBJ2-7; D gene uncertain. CDR1 is MNHNY and CDR2 is SVGAGI in the germline V gene (reference sequence). This CDR3 spans 16 amino acids. V was trimmed by 0 bases and J by 0 bases, leaving 12 bases between them. CDR3: CASSYSSPVISYEQYF. The CDR3, as DNA: TGTGCCAGCAGTTACTCGAGTCCGGTGATCTCCTACGAGCAGTACTTC.

The rearrangement links TRBV6-5 to TRBJ2-7; 7 bases fit TRBD1. The germline CDR1 and CDR2 sequences are MNHEY and SVGAGI. The CDR3 has 14 amino acids. The V and J ends lost 5 bases and 4 bases, in that order; junction bases with no gene match: 8. The CDR3 is CASSPWKGAYEQYF. The CDR3 nucleotides are TGTGCCAGCAGTCCGTGGAAGGGGGCTTACGAGCAGTACTTC.